This is a list of T cell receptor beta chains from one sample in a study of neurological immune-mediated disorders. TCRdb recomputed calls from the 5' RACE reads with MiXCR, one row per CDR3 protein. The profile shows tens of thousands of distinct CDR3 sequences, more than 6.5% of them singletons. The sequenced sample was PBMCs. All receptors come from a woman aged 40 to 49 in good health. Both conserved end residues are part of each CDR3. The D gene is left open where the match is weak. Not all rows give a size; the values are once, few, many and, for expanded clones, a class.

J gene,V gene,CDR3 length,clone size,D gene,CDR3 protein,CDR3 DNA
TRBJ1-1,TRBV20-1,13,many,.,CSARWVGNTEAFF,TGCAGTGCTAGATGGGTGGGGAACACTGAAGCTTTCTTT
TRBJ2-3,TRBV7-9,19,few,TRBD2,CASTPSGLAGGRSTDTQYF,TGTGCCAGCACCCCGTCCGGACTAGCGGGGGGCCGTAGCACAGATACGCAGTATTTT
TRBJ2-1,TRBV5-1,16,many,.,CASRFIAEPNYNEQFF,TGCGCCAGCAGATTCATAGCGGAACCCAACTACAATGAGCAGTTCTTC
TRBJ1-1,TRBV5-1,13,.,.,CASSSRGETEAFF,TGCGCCAGCAGCTCCAGGGGCGAAACTGAAGCTTTCTTT
TRBJ1-5,TRBV7-2,18,many,TRBD1,CASSPSWGTGSLNQPQHF,TGTGCCAGCAGCCCATCCTGGGGGACAGGAAGCCTCAATCAGCCCCAGCATTTT
TRBJ1-5,TRBV20-1,13,many,.,CSAREGGNQPQHF,TGCAGTGCTAGAGAGGGGGGCAATCAGCCCCAGCATTTT
TRBJ2-2,TRBV9,13,many,.,CASSVSSTGELFF,TGTGCCAGCAGCGTCAGCTCCACCGGGGAGCTGTTTTTT
TRBJ2-3,TRBV12-3/TRBV12-4,15,many,.,CASSLSDVLTDTQYF,TGTGCCAGCAGTTTATCGGACGTTTTGACAGATACGCAGTATTTT
TRBJ2-3,TRBV7-6,14,many,TRBD2,CASSPQTSGDTQYF,TGTGCCAGCAGCCCCCAGACTAGCGGCGATACGCAGTATTTT
TRBJ2-1,TRBV24-1,15,many,.,CATSDRAGMNNEQFF,TGTGCCACCAGTGATAGGGCAGGGATGAACAATGAGCAGTTCTTC
TRBJ2-7,TRBV12-3/TRBV12-4,14,many,.,CASSSPGVPHEQYF,TGTGCCAGCAGTTCACCGGGAGTCCCCCACGAGCAGTACTTC
TRBJ1-2,TRBV19,13,few,.,CASSRQVNYGYTF,TGTGCCAGTAGTAGACAGGTTAACTATGGCTACACCTTC
TRBJ1-3,TRBV10-3,12,many,.,CAIQPTGNTIYF,TGTGCCATCCAGCCTACTGGAAACACCATATATTTT
TRBJ1-2,TRBV3-1,15,many,TRBD1,CASSRGTGANYGYTF,TGTGCCAGCAGCCGAGGGACAGGAGCTAACTATGGCTACACCTTC
TRBJ2-5,TRBV27,15,many,.,CASSVGQNPGETQYF,TGTGCCAGCAGTGTTGGACAGAACCCAGGAGAGACCCAGTACTTC
TRBJ2-7,TRBV5-1,12,many,.,CASSRDSYEQYF,TGCGCCAGCAGCCGTGACAGTTACGAGCAGTACTTC
TRBJ1-1,TRBV24-1,14,.,.,CATRSRGGNTEAFF,TGTGCCACCAGATCCAGAGGGGGGAACACTGAAGCTTTCTTT
TRBJ1-1,TRBV25-1,14,many,.,CATRAGGQNTEAFF,TGTGCCACCAGAGCGGGGGGGCAGAACACTGAAGCTTTCTTT
TRBJ1-2,TRBV27,15,many,.,CASSLSGTANYGYTF,TGTGCCAGCAGTTTATCGGGGACCGCTAACTATGGCTACACCTTC
TRBJ2-2,TRBV5-1,16,many,.,CASSFGQGAGTGELFF,TGCGCCAGCAGCTTTGGTCAGGGAGCGGGCACCGGGGAGCTGTTTTTT
TRBJ2-1,TRBV7-9,13,many,.,CASSLALTNEQFF,TGTGCCAGCAGCTTAGCCCTAACGAATGAGCAGTTCTTC
TRBJ1-1,TRBV5-1,14,many,.,CASSLAKGTTEAFF,TGCGCCAGCAGCTTGGCCAAGGGAACAACTGAAGCTTTCTTT
TRBJ2-1,TRBV27,14,many,TRBD1,CASSLGTAYNEQFF,TGTGCCAGCAGTTTAGGGACAGCCTACAATGAGCAGTTCTTC
TRBJ2-3,TRBV13,14,.,.,CASSFPTMGDTQYF,TGTGCCAGCAGCTTTCCGACTATGGGGGATACGCAGTATTTT
TRBJ2-1,TRBV20-1,14,many,TRBD2,CSLPPSGRSNEQFF,TGCAGTCTACCCCCTAGCGGGAGAAGCAATGAGCAGTTCTTC
TRBJ2-7,TRBV5-1,14,once,.,CASSLVGPSYEQYF,TGCGCCAGCAGCTTGGTGGGGCCGAGCTACGAGCAGTACTTC
TRBJ2-1,TRBV7-3,16,many,TRBD2,CASSSSGTSGYNEQFF,TGTGCCAGCAGCTCCTCCGGGACTAGCGGTTACAATGAGCAGTTCTTC